This entry is about one T cell receptor (beta chain). Its antigen is unidentified. Germline CDR1 reads MRHNA; CDR2 reads SNTAGT. The CDR3 is 16 amino acids. V shed 0 bases, J shed 4 bases, and the junction held 7 bases outside the gene matches. This specimen comes from a study of cytomegalovirus exposure and HLA in healthy donors. Looking at the study overall: The same platform used for the approximately 670 first-cohort repertoires was also used for the approximately 120 validation repertoires, as a later analysis reported.

Regarding the study as a whole: In vitro experiments confirmed that three CMV-associated chains were specific for CMV antigens. Researchers counted approximately 160 TCR beta chains as cytomegalovirus-associated.

Profiling relied on immunoSEQ multiplex PCR, and the TCRdb table lists in-frame clones only, not all of them. Of about 110,000 clones listed, approximately 90% are singletons. Specimen: PBMCs. This sequence was found in a woman under 30 in good health and CMV-seronegative. This sequence joins TRBV6-4 and TRBJ2-3; 7 bases are shared with TRBD2. In nucleotides, the CDR3 is TGTGCCAGCAGTGACTCCGCGGGAGATCAGGCAGATACGCAGTATTTT. Its protein product is CASSDSAGDQADTQYF.